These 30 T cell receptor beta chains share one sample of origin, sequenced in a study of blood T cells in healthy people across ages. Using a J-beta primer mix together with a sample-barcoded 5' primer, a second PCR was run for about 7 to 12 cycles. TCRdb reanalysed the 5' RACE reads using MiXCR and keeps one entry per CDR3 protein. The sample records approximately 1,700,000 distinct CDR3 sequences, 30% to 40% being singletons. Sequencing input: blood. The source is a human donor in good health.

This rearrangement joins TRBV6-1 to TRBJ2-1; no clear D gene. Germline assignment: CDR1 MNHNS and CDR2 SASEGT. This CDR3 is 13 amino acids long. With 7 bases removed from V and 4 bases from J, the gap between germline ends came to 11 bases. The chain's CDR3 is CASTQLLYNEQFF. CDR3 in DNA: TGTGCCAGCACCCAACTCCTTTACAATGAGCAGTTCTTC.

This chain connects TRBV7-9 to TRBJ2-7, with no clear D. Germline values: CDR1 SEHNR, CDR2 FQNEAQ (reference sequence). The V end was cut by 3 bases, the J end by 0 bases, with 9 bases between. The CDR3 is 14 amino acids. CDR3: CASSFRQHSYEQYF. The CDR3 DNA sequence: TGTGCCAGCAGCTTCAGGCAGCACTCCTACGAGCAGTACTTC. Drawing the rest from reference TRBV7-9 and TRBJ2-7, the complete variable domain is DTGVSQNPRHKITKRGQNVTFRCDPISEHNRLYWYRQTLGQGPEFLTYFQNEAQLEKSRLLSDRFSAERPKGSFSTLEIQRTEQGDSAMYLCASSFRQHSYEQYFGPGTRLTVT.

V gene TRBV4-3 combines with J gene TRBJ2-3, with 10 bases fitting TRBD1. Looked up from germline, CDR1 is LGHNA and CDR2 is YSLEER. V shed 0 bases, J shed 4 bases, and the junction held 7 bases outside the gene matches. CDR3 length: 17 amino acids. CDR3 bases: TGCGCCAGCAGCCAAGAGACAGGGGGCGCTGATCCAGATACGCAGTATTTT. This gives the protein CASSQETGGADPDTQYF.

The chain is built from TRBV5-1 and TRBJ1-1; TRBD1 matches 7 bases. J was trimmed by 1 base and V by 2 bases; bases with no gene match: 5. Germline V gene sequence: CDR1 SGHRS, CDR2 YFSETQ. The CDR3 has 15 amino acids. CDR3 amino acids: CASSFMTGTNTEAFF. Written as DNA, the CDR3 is TGCGCCAGCAGCTTTATGACAGGGACGAACACTGAAGCTTTCTTT.

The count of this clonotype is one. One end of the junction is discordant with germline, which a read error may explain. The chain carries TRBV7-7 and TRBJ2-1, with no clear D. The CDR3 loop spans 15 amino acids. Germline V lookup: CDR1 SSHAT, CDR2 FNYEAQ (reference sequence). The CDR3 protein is CASSPVTSSYNEQFF. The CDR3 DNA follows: TGTGCTAGCAGCCCTGTTACATCCTCCTACAATGAGCAGTTCTTC.

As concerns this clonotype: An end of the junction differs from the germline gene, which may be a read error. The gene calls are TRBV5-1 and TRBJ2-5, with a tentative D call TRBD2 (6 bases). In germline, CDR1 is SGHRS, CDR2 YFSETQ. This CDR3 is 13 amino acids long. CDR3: CASGFGGKESQYF. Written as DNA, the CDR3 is TGCGCCAGCGGCTTTGGGGGGAAAGAGAGCCAGTACTTC.

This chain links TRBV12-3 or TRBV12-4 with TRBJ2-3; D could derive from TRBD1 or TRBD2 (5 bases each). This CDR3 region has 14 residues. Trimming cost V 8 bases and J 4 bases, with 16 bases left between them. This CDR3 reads CASHRGRRADTQYF. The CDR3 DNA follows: TGTGCCAGCCATAGGGGACGGAGAGCAGATACGCAGTATTTT.

CDR3 DNA: TGTGCCAGCAGTTACTTGTTCAGGACGAATTTGTATGGCTACACCTTC. Protein: CASSYLFRTNLYGYTF. This chain connects TRBV6-2 or TRBV6-3 to TRBJ1-2; no clear D. CDR1 MNHEY and CDR2 SVGEGT come from the germline V gene. This CDR3 region has 16 residues. The V gene lost 1 base and the J gene lost 5 bases, with 17 bases spanning the gap.

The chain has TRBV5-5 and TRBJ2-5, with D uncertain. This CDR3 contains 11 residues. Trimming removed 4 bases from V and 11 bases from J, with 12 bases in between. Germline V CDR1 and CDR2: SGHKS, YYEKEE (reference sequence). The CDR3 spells CASSRIEEQYF. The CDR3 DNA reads TGTGCCAGCAGCCGTATCGAAGAGCAGTACTTC.

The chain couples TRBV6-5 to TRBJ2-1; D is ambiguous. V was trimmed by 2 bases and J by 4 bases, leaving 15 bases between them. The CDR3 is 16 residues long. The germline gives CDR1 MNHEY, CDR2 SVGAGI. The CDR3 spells CASSYLYPTPYNEQFF. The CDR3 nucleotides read TGTGCCAGCAGTTACCTCTACCCGACGCCATACAATGAGCAGTTCTTC.

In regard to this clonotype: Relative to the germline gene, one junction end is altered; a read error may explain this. DNA for the CDR3: TGTGCCAGCAGCCTGCGTTACAGGGACTTGATCAATGGGCAGTTCTTC. Translated, it gives CASSLRYRDLINGQFF. The chain carries TRBV7-6 and TRBJ2-1, with D perhaps assigned TRBD1 or TRBD2 (6 bases each). CDR1 and CDR2 from the germline V gene are SGHVS and FNYEAQ. The length of the CDR3 is 16 residues.

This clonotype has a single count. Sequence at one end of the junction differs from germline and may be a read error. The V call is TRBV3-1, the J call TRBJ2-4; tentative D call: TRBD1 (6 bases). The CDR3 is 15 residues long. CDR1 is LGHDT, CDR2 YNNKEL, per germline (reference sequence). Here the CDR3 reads CASSLHRQDKNTQYF. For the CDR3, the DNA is TGTGCCAGCAGCCTCCACAGACAGGACAAAAACACTCAGTACTTC.

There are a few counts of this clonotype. CDR3 bases: TGCAGTGCTAGTTCTTCCTCAGGGGACTATGGCTACACCTTC. It codes for CSASSSSGDYGYTF. This chain connects TRBV20-1 to TRBJ1-2, with D perhaps TRBD1 (6 bases). Trimming removed 3 bases at V and 3 bases at J, with 14 bases between. There are 14 residues in the CDR3. CDR1 DFQATT and CDR2 SNEGSKA come from the germline V gene (reference sequence).

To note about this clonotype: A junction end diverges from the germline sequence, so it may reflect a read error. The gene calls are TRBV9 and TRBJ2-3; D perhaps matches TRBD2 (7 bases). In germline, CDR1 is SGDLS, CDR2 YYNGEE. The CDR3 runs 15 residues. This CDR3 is CASSVEAGAADTRYF. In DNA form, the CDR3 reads TGTGCCAGCAGCGTAGAGGCGGGGGCAGCAGATACGCGGTATTTT.

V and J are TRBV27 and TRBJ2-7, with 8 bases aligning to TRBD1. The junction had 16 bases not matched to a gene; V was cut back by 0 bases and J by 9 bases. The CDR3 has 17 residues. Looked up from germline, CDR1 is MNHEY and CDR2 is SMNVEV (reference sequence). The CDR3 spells CASSLSLRDRWVEGQYF. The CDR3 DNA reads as TGTGCCAGCAGTTTATCTCTCCGGGACAGGTGGGTCGAAGGGCAGTACTTC.

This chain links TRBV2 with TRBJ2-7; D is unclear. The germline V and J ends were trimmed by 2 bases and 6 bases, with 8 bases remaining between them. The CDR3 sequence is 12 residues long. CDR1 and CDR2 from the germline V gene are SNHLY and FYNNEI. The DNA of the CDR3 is TGTGCCAGCAGTGAATCGGAAAGCGAGCAGTACTTC. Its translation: CASSESESEQYF.

CDR3 sequence (DNA): TGTGCCATCAGTGACATGGGATCTCATACGCAGTATTTT. Residues: CAISDMGSHTQYF. The V call is TRBV10-3, the J call TRBJ2-3, with unresolved D. Trimming took off 3 bases at V and 7 bases at J, with 11 bases between the two ends. This CDR3 has 13 amino acids. Looked up from germline, CDR1 is ENHRY and CDR2 is SYGVKD.

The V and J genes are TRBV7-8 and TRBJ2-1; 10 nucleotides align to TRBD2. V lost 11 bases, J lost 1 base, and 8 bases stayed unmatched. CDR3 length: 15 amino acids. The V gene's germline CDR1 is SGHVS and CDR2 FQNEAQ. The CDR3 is CAGNERGGSYNEQFF. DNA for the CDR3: TGTGCCGGCAACGAGCGGGGGGGGTCCTACAATGAGCAGTTCTTC.

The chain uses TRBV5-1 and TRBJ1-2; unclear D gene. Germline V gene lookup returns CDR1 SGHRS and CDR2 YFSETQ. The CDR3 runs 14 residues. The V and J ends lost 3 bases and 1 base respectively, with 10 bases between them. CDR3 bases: TGCGCCAGCAGCTCGGGTCGGTTTAACTATGGCTACACCTTC. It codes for CASSSGRFNYGYTF.

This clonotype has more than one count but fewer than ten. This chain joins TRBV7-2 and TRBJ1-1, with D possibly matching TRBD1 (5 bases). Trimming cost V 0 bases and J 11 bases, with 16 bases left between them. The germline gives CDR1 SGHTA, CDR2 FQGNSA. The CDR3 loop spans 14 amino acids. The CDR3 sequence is CASSLAYRTSGAFF. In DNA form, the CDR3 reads TGTGCCAGCAGCTTAGCGTACAGGACCTCGGGGGCTTTCTTT.

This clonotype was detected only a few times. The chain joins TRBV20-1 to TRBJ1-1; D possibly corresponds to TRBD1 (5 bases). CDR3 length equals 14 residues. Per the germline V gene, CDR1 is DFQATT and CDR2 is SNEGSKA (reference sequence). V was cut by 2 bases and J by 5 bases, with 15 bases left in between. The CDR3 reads CSARPRGIGTEAFF. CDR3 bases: TGCAGTGCTAGACCAAGGGGAATAGGGACTGAAGCTTTCTTT.

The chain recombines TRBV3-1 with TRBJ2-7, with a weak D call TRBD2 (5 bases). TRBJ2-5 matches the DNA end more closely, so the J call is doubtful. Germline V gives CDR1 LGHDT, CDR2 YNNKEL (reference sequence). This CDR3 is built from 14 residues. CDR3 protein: CASSQSTTRRTQYF. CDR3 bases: TGTGCCAGCAGCCAATCGACTACAAGACGGACCCAGTACTTC.

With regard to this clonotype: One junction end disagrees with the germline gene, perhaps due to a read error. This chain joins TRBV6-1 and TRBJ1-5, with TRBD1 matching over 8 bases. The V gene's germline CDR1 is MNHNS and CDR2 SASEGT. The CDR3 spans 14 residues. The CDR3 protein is CARSGDRGGQPQHF. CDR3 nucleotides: TGTGCCAGGAGTGGAGACAGGGGAGGGCAGCCCCAGCATTTT.

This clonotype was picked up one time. CDR3: CASSLVARGGYEQYF. The DNA of the CDR3 is TGTGCCAGCAGCTTAGTCGCGCGGGGGGGCTACGAGCAGTACTTC. The gene calls are TRBV7-2 and TRBJ2-4, with 9 nucleotides matching TRBD2. The DNA end favors TRBJ2-7, so the J call may be wrong. Germline V gives CDR1 SGHTA, CDR2 FQGNSA. The CDR3 is 15 amino acids.

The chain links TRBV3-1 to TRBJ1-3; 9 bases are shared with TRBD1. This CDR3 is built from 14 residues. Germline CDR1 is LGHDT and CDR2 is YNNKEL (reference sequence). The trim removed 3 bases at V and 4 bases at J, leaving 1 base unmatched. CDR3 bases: TGTGCCAGCAGCCACGGGACAGGGGGAAACACCATATATTTT. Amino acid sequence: CASSHGTGGNTIYF.

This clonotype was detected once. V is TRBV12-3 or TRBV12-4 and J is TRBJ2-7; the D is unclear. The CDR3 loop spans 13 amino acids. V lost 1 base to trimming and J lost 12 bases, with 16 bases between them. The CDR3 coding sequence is TGTGCCAGCAGTTTAGAAATCGGAGCAGGTTCGTACTTC. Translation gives CASSLEIGAGSYF.

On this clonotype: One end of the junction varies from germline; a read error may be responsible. The CDR3 region has the DNA TGTGCCAGCTCAGCACCGGGACAGGGATCCGGGGAGCTGTTTTTT. Encoded protein: CASSAPGQGSGELFF. The chain links TRBV18 to TRBJ2-2; 9 nucleotides align to TRBD1. Germline-derived CDR1 and CDR2 are KGHSH and LQKENI. The CDR3 is 15 amino acids.

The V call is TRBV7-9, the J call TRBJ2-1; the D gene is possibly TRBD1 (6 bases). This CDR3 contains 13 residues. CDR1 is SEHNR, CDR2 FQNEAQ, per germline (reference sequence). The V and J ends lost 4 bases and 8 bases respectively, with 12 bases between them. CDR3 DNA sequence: TGTGCCAGCAGCTCACAGGGTTGCGATGAGCAGTTCTTC. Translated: CASSSQGCDEQFF. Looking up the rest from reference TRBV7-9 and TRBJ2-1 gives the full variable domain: DTGVSQNPRHKITKRGQNVTFRCDPISEHNRLYWYRQTLGQGPEFLTYFQNEAQLEKSRLLSDRFSAERPKGSFSTLEIQRTEQGDSAMYLCASSSQGCDEQFFGPGTRLTVL.

CDR3 residues: CATWGLQGGDGELFF. CDR3 bases: TGTGCCACTTGGGGCCTACAGGGAGGGGACGGGGAGCTGTTTTTT. The chain is built from TRBV6-6 and TRBJ2-2; perhaps TRBD2 as D (7 bases). Trimming stripped 10 bases from V and 7 bases from J, with 22 bases between. Germline lookup yields CDR1 MNHNY and CDR2 SVGAGI (reference sequence). The CDR3 length is 15 residues.

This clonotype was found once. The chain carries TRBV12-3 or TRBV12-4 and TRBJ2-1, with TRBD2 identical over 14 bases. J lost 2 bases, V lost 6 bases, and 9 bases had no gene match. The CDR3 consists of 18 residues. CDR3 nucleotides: TGTGCCAGCAGAAACGGACTAGCGGGGGGTTTCACCTACAATGAGCAGTTCTTC. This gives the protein CASRNGLAGGFTYNEQFF.